The 9 T cell receptor beta chains below were found in one sample sequenced in a study of blood T cell repertoires in COVID-19. Using immunoSEQ multiplex PCR, the repertoire was profiled, and TCRdb retains in-frame clones only, with some absent. The table lists around 190,000 clones, about four fifths of them singletons. Specimen: peripheral blood. Source of these receptors: a woman aged 60-70 years with COVID-19, enrolled during active disease.

The chain is built from TRBV27 and TRBJ1-1; D remains ambiguous. V lost 1 base to trimming and J lost 4 bases, with 16 bases between them. Germline CDR1 and CDR2: MNHEY and SMNVEV (reference sequence). This CDR3 comprises 16 residues. The CDR3 is CASSLLGPFSGTEAFF. The CDR3, as DNA: TGTGCCAGCAGTTTATTAGGCCCGTTTAGCGGCACTGAAGCTTTCTTT.

The count of this clone is one. The J gene is TRBJ2-7, the V gene TRBV7-2; TRBD1 aligns across 7 bases. The CDR3 is made up of 15 amino acids. CDR1 is SGHTA, CDR2 FQGNSA, per germline. V was pared by 2 bases and J by 3 bases, with 7 bases of the junction left unmatched. CDR3 in amino acids: CASSLNPGQIYEQYF. CDR3 coding DNA: TGTGCCAGCAGCTTAAACCCGGGACAGATCTACGAGCAGTACTTC. Complete variable domain (other parts from reference TRBV7-2 and TRBJ2-7): GAGVSQSPSNKVTEKGKDVELRCDPISGHTALYWYRQSLGQGLEFLIYFQGNSAPDKSGLPSDRFSAERTGGSVSTLTIQRTQQEDSAVYLCASSLNPGQIYEQYFGPGTRLTVT.

The CDR3 DNA follows: TGTGCCAGCAGCTTAGGAGGAGTCTACGGCAATGAGCAGTTCTTC. Protein: CASSLGGVYGNEQFF. The rearrangement links TRBV11-3 to TRBJ2-1; D gene ambiguous. The germline V gene encodes CDR1 SGHNT and CDR2 YENEEA. The CDR3 runs to 15 residues. Between the trimmed V and J ends, which lost 1 base and 6 bases, there was a span of 13 bases.

Comments on this clone: The sample has other DNA sequences that encode this CDR3 too. This chain links TRBV3-1 (or the pseudogene TRBV3-2) with TRBJ2-7; D is perhaps TRBD1 (5 bases). The ends were cut back, 1 base at V and 3 bases at J, with 10 bases in the middle. The CDR3 length is 14 residues. Germline V lookup: CDR1 LGHDT, CDR2 YNNKEL (reference sequence). The CDR3 loop reads CASSQVRGSYEQYF. CDR3 DNA: TGTGCCAGCAGCCAAGTAAGGGGCAGCTACGAGCAGTACTTC.

The chain combines TRBV2 with TRBJ2-5, with 7 bases aligning to TRBD2. The CDR3 covers 13 residues. V gave up 7 bases and J gave up 2 bases; unmatched junction bases: 4. Looked up from germline, CDR1 is SNHLY and CDR2 is FYNNEI. The CDR3 sequence is CASMWGLQETQYF. Here the CDR3 DNA reads TGTGCCAGCATGTGGGGACTACAAGAGACCCAGTACTTC.

The rearrangement joins TRBV11-2 to TRBJ1-6; 10 bases align to TRBD1. The CDR3 runs to 15 residues. CDR1 SGHAT and CDR2 FQNNGV come from the germline V gene. Trimming removed 5 bases from V and 6 bases from J; junction bases left unmatched: 4. The CDR3 DNA is TGTGCCAGCAGCCTCTGGACAGGGGGTAATTCACCCCTCCACTTT. It translates to CASSLWTGGNSPLHF. Using reference TRBV11-2 and TRBJ1-6 for the parts outside the CDR3, the full variable domain is EAGVAQSPRYKIIEKRQSVAFWCNPISGHATLYWYQQILGQGPKLLIQFQNNGVVDDSQLPKDRFSAERLKGVDSTLKIQPAKLEDSAVYLCASSLWTGGNSPLHFGNGTRLTVT.

The chain joins TRBV5-1 to TRBJ1-3; 8 bases map to TRBD1. The CDR3 has 16 amino acids. V shed 0 bases, J shed 0 bases, and the junction held 2 bases outside the gene matches. In germline, CDR1 is SGHRS, CDR2 YFSETQ. CDR3 coding DNA: TGCGCCAGCAGCTTGGGGACAGGGATCTCTGGAAACACCATATATTTT. It yields the protein CASSLGTGISGNTIYF. The whole variable domain, remainder taken from reference TRBV5-1 and TRBJ1-3, is KAGVTQTPRYLIKTRGQQVTLSCSPISGHRSVSWYQQTPGQGLQFLFEYFSETQRNKGNFPGRFSGRQFSNSRSEMNVSTLELGDSALYLCASSLGTGISGNTIYFGEGSWLTVV.

The rearrangement links TRBV4-2 to TRBJ1-4, with D maybe TRBD1 (6 bases). The CDR3 extends over 15 amino acids. CDR1 is LGHNA and CDR2 is YNFKEQ in the germline V gene. Between the trimmed V and J ends, which lost 2 bases and 4 bases, there was a span of 11 bases. The CDR3 reads CASSQNPGVNEKLFF. CDR3 nucleotide sequence: TGTGCCAGCAGCCAAAACCCAGGGGTTAATGAAAAACTGTTTTTT.

CDR3 sequence (DNA): TGTGCCAGCAGTTACTCCGGTAGCGGGCTAAACGGGGAGCTGTTTTTT. Protein product: CASSYSGSGLNGELFF. This chain links TRBV6-2 or TRBV6-3 with TRBJ2-2; TRBD2 aligns across 7 bases. After removal of 0 bases from V and 7 bases from J, the junction contained 8 bases not matched to a gene. CDR1 is MNHEY and CDR2 is SVGEGT in the germline V gene. The CDR3 covers 16 residues.